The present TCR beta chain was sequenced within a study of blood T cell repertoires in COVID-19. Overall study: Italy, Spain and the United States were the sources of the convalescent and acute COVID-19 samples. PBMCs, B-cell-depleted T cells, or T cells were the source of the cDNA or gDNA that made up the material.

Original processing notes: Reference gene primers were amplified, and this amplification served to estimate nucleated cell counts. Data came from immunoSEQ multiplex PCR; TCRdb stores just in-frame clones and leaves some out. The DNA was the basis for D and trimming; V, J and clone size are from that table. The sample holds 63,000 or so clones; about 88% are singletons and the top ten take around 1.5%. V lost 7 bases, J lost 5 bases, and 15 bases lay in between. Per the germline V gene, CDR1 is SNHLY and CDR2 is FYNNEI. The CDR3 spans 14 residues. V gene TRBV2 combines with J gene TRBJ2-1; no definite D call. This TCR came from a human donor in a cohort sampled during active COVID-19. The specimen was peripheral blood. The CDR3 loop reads CASKSEVLNNEQFF. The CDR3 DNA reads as TGTGCCAGCAAGTCCGAGGTACTGAACAATGAGCAGTTCTTC.